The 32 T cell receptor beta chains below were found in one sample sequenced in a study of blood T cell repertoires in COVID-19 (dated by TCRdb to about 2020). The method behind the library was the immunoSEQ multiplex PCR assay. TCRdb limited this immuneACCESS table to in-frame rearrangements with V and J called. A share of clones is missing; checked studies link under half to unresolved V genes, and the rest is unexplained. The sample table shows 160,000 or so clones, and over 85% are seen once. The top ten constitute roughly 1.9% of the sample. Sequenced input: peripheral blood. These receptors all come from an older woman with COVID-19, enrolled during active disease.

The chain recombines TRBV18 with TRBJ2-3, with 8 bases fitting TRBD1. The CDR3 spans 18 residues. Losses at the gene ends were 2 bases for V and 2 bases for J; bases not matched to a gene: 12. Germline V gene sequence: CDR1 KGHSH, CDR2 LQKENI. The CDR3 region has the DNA TGTGCCAGCTCACCAATGGCAGGGGGCCCGACCCACACAGATACGCAGTATTTT. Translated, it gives CASSPMAGGPTHTDTQYF.

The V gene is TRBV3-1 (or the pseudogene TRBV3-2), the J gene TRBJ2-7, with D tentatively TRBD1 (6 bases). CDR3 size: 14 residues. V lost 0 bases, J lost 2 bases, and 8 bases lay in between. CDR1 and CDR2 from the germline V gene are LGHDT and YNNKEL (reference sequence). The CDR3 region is CASSQDHRAYEQYF. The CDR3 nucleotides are TGTGCCAGCAGCCAAGATCACAGGGCCTACGAGCAGTACTTC.

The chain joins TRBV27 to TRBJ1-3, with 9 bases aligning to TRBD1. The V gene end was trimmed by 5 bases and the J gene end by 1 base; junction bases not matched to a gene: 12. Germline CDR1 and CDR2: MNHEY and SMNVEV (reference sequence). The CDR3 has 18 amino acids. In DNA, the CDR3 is TGTGCCAGCAGTCCACCCACCCACAGGGGGCGGTCTGGAAACACCATATATTTT. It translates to CASSPPTHRGRSGNTIYF.

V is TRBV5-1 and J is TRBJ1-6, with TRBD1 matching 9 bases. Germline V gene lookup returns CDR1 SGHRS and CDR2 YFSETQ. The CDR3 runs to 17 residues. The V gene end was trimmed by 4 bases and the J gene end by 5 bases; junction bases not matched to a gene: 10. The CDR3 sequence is CASSPGTGIPDNSPLHF. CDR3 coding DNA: TGCGCCAGCAGCCCCGGGACAGGGATTCCGGATAATTCACCCCTCCACTTT.

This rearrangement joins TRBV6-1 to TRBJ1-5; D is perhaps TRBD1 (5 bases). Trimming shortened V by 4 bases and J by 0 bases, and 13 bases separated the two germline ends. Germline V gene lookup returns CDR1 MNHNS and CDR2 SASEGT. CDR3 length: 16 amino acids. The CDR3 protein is CASSGRGWYSNQPQHF. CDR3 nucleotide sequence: TGTGCCAGCAGTGGGAGGGGTTGGTATAGCAATCAGCCCCAGCATTTT.

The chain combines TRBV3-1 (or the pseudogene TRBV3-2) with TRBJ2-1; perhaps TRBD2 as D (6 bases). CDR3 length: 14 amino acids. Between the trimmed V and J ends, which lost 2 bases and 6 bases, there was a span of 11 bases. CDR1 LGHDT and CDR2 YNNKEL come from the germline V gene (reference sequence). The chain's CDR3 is CASSQRLGLNEQFF. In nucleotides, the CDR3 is TGTGCCAGCAGCCAAAGATTGGGACTCAATGAGCAGTTCTTC.

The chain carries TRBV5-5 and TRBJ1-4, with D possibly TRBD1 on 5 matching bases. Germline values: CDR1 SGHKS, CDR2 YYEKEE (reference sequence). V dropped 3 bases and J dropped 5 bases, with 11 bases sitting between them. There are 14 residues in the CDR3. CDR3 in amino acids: CASSSQVRNEKLFF. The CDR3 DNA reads TGTGCCAGCAGCTCACAGGTCCGCAATGAAAAACTGTTTTTT.

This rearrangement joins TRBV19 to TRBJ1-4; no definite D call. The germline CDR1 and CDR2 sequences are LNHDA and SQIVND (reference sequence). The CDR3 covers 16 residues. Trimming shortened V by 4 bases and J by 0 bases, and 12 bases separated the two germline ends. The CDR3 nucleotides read TGTGCCAGTAGTAAACGTCGAGGTTCAACTAATGAAAAACTGTTTTTT. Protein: CASSKRRGSTNEKLFF.

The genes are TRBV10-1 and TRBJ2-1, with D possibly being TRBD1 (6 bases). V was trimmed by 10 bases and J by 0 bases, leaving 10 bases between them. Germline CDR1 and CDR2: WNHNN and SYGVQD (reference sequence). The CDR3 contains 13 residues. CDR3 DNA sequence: TGCGCCATTCCGGACAGCTCCTACAATGAGCAGTTCTTC. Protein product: CAIPDSSYNEQFF.

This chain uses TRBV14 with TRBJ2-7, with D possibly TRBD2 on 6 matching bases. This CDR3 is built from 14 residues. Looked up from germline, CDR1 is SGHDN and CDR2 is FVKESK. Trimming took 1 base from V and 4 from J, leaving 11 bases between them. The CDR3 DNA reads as TGTGCCAGCAGCCAAGTGGAGGGCCGGTACGAGCAGTACTTC. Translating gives CASSQVEGRYEQYF.

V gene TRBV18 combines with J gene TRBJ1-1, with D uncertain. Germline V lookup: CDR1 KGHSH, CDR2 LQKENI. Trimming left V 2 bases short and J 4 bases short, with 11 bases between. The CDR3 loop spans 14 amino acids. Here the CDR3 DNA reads TGTGCCAGCTCACCAGGAGTTGAGGGCACTGAAGCTTTCTTT. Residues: CASSPGVEGTEAFF. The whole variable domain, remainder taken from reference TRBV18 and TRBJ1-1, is NAGVMQNPRHLVRRRGQEARLRCSPMKGHSHVYWYRQLPEEGLKFMVYLQKENIIDESGMPKERFSAEFPKEGPSILRIQQVVRGDSAAYFCASSPGVEGTEAFFGQGTRLTVV.

The CDR3 coding sequence is TGTGCCAGCAGCCCTACAGGGGGGCGGGCTGAAGCTTTCTTT. Its translation is CASSPTGGRAEAFF. V is TRBV9 and J is TRBJ1-1, with 8 bases matching TRBD1. V trimming: 4 bases; J trimming: 6 bases; junction bases outside the gene matches: 8. This CDR3 spans 14 amino acids. From germline, CDR1 is SGDLS and CDR2 YYNGEE.

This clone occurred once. The CDR3 DNA is TGTGCCAGCAGCAGTCCCGGGGACACTGAAGCTTTCTTT. Residues: CASSSPGDTEAFF. The gene calls are TRBV27 and TRBJ1-1; D is ambiguous. This CDR3 is 13 amino acids long. Trimming took 6 bases from V and 3 from J, leaving 11 bases between them. Germline CDR1 is MNHEY and CDR2 is SMNVEV (reference sequence).

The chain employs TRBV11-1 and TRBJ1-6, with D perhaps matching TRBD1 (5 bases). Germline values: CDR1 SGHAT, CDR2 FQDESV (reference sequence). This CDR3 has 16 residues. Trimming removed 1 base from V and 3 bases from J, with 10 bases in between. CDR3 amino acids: CASSLGGTLYNSPLHF. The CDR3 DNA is TGTGCCAGCAGCTTAGGAGGGACTCTCTATAATTCACCCCTCCACTTT.

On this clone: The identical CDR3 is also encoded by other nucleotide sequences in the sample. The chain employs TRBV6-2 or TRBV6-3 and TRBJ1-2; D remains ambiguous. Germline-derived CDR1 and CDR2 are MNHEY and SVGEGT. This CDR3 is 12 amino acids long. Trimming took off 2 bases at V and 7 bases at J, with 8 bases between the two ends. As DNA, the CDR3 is TGTGCCAGCAGTTACCGCGGGTCTGGCTACACCTTC. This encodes CASSYRGSGYTF.

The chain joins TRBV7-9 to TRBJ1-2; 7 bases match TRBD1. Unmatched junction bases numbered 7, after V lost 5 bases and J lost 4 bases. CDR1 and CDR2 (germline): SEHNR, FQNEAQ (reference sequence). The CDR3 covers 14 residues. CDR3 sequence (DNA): TGTGCCAGCAGCCCGCCGGGACAGAGCTATGGCTACACCTTC. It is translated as CASSPPGQSYGYTF.

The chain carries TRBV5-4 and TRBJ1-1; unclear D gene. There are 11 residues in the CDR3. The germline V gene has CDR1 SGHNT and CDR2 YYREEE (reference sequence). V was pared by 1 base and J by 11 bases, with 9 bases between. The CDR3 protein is CASSLRGSAFF. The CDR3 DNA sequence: TGTGCCAGCAGCTTGCGGGGTTCCGCTTTCTTT.

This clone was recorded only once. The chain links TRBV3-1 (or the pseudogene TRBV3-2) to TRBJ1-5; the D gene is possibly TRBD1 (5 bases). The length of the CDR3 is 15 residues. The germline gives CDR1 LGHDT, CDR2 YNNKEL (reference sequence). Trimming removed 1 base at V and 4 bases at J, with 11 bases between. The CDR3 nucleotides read TGTGCCAGCAGCCAAGGGCCAGGGTGGAATCAGCCCCAGCATTTT. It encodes CASSQGPGWNQPQHF.

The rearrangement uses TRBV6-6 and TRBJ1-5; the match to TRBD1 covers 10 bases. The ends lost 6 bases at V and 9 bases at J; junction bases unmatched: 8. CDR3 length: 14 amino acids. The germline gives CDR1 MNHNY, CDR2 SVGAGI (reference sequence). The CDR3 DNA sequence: TGTGCCAGCAGCCTCGGGACAGGGGCGCCGCCCCAGCATTTT. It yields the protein CASSLGTGAPPQHF.

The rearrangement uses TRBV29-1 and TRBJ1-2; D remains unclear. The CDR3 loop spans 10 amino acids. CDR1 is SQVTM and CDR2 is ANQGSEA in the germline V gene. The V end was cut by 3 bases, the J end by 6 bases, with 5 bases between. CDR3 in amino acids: CSVEEDGYTF. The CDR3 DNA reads TGCAGCGTTGAGGAGGATGGCTACACCTTC.

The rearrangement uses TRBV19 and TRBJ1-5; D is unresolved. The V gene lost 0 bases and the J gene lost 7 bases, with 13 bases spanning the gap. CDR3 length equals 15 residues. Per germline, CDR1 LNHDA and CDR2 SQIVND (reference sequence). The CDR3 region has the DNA TGTGCCAGTAGTATAGACCTCGGGTTCAACCAGCCCCAGCATTTT. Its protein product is CASSIDLGFNQPQHF.

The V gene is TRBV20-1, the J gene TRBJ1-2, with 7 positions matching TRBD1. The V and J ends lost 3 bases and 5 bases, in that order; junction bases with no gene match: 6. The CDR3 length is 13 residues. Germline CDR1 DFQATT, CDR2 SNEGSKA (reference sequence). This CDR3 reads CSASSGTEYGYTF. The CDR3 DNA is TGCAGTGCTAGTTCCGGGACAGAATATGGCTACACCTTC.

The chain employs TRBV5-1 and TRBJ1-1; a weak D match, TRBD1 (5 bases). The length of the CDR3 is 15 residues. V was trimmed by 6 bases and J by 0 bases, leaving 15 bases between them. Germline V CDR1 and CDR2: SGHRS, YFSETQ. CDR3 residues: CASKLAEGLNTEAFF. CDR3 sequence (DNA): TGCGCCAGCAAGCTTGCGGAGGGGTTGAACACTGAAGCTTTCTTT.

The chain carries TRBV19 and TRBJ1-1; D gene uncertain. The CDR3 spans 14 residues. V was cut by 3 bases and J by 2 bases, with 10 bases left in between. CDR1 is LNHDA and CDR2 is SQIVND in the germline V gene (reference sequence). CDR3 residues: CASSMAAFNTEAFF. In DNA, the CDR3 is TGTGCCAGTAGTATGGCAGCGTTTAACACTGAAGCTTTCTTT.

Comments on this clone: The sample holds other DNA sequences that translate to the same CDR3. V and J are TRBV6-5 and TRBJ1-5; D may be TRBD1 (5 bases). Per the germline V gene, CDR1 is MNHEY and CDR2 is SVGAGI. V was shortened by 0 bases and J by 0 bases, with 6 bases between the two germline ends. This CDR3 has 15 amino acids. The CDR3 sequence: CASSYSRDSNQPQHF. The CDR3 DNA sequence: TGTGCCAGCAGTTACTCCAGGGATAGCAATCAGCCCCAGCATTTT.

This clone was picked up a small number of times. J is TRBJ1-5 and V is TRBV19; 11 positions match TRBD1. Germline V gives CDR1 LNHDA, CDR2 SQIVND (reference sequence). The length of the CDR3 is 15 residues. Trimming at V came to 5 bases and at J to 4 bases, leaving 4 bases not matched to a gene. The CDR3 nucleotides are TGTGCCAGTAGTCCGGGACAGGGGGAGAATCAGCCCCAGCATTTT. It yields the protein CASSPGQGENQPQHF.

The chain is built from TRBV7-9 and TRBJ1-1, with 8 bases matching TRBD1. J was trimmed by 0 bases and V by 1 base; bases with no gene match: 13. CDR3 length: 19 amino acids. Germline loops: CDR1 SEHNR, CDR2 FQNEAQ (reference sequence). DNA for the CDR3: TGTGCCAGCAGCTTAGAGAGTAAGACAGGGGCTCTCATGAACACTGAAGCTTTCTTT. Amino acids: CASSLESKTGALMNTEAFF.

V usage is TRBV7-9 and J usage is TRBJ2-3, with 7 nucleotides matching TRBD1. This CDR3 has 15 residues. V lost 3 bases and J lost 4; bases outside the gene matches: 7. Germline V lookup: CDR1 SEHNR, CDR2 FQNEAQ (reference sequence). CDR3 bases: TGTGCCAGCAGCTTTCCACCCCAGGGGGCAGATACGCAGTATTTT. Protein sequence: CASSFPPQGADTQYF.

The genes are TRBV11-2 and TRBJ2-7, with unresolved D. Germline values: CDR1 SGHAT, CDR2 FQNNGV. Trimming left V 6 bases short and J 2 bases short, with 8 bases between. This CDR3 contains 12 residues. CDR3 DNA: TGTGCCAGCAGTTCTTTTACCTACGAGCAGTACTTC. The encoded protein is CASSSFTYEQYF.

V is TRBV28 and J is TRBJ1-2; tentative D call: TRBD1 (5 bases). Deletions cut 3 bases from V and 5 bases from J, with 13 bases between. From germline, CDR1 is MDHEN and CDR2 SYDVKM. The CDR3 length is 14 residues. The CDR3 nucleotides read TGTGCCAGCAGTTTTCGGGGCGGGAGGTATGGCTACACCTTC. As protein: CASSFRGGRYGYTF.

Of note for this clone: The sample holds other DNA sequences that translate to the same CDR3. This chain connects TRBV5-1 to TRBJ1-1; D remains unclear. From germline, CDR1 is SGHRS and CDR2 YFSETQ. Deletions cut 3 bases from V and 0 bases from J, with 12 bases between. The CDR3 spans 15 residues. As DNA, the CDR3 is TGCGCCAGCAGCTCGACGGGTGGGTTGAACACTGAAGCTTTCTTT. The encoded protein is CASSSTGGLNTEAFF. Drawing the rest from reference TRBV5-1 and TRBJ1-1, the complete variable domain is KAGVTQTPRYLIKTRGQQVTLSCSPISGHRSVSWYQQTPGQGLQFLFEYFSETQRNKGNFPGRFSGRQFSNSRSEMNVSTLELGDSALYLCASSSTGGLNTEAFFGQGTRLTVV.

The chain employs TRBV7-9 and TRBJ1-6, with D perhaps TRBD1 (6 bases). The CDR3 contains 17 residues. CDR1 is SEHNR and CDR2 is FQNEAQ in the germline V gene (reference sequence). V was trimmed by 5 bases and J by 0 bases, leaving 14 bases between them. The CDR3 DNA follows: TGTGCCAGCAGCCAAAACCTAGGGGGCTCCTATAATTCACCCCTCCACTTT. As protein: CASSQNLGGSYNSPLHF.